The 16 T cell receptor beta chains presented below share a single source sample, sequenced in a study of cytomegalovirus exposure and HLA in healthy donors. The PCR made use of 60 Vbeta and 13 Jbeta primers. Profiling relied on immunoSEQ multiplex PCR, and the TCRdb table lists in-frame clones only, not all of them. Of 150,000 or so clones listed, around two thirds are singletons. The specimen was PBMCs. These receptors came from a woman between 18 and 30 years old in good health and CMV-seronegative.

V gene TRBV28 combines with J gene TRBJ2-5; D might be TRBD2 (6 bases). There are 14 residues in the CDR3. The germline CDR1 and CDR2 sequences are MDHEN and SYDVKM. Trimming left V 7 bases short and J 4 bases short, with 16 bases between. The CDR3 reads CASMTRLGRETQYF. The CDR3 bases are TGTGCCAGCATGACTAGGCTCGGGAGAGAGACCCAGTACTTC.

The V gene is TRBV29-1, the J gene TRBJ1-1; tentatively, D is TRBD1 (6 bases). CDR1 SQVTM and CDR2 ANQGSEA come from the germline V gene. Trimming pared 5 bases from V and 4 bases from J, leaving 17 bases between. This CDR3 has 14 residues. CDR3 region: CSVRQGTLSTEAFF. CDR3 in DNA: TGCAGCGTTCGTCAGGGGACCCTGAGCACTGAAGCTTTCTTT.

This clone was detected only once. Compared with germline, one end of the junction differs, possibly owing to a read error. This rearrangement joins TRBV7-9 to TRBJ2-1; D is possibly TRBD2 (7 bases). Germline lookup yields CDR1 SEHNR and CDR2 FQNEAQ (reference sequence). The CDR3 covers 16 residues. The CDR3 sequence: CSSSPRGLGGPHEQFF. In DNA form, the CDR3 reads TGTTCCAGCAGCCCCCGGGGCCTCGGGGGGCCCCATGAGCAGTTCTTC. The variable domain in full, completed from reference TRBV7-9 and TRBJ2-1, reads DTGVSQNPRHKITKRGQNVTFRCDPISEHNRLYWYRQTLGQGPEFLTYFQNEAQLEKSRLLSDRFSAERPKGSFSTLEIQRTEQGDSAMYLCSSSPRGLGGPHEQFFGPGTRLTVL.

V gene TRBV5-1 combines with J gene TRBJ2-2, with 15 bases lining up with TRBD2. V shed 1 base, J shed 1 base, and the junction held 2 bases outside the gene matches. The CDR3 runs 18 residues. Looked up from germline, CDR1 is SGHRS and CDR2 is YFSETQ. The DNA of the CDR3 is TGCGCCAGCAGCTTGAGGGGACTAGCGGGGGGGAACACCGGGGAGCTGTTTTTT. The encoded protein is CASSLRGLAGGNTGELFF.

The gene calls are TRBV2 and TRBJ1-4, with TRBD1 as a possible D gene (6 bases). Trimming took off 3 bases at V and 8 bases at J, with 16 bases between the two ends. Germline V gene lookup returns CDR1 SNHLY and CDR2 FYNNEI. CDR3 length: 15 residues. DNA for the CDR3: TGTGCCAGCAGTGAGGGGTGGGGGCAATGGGAAAAACTGTTTTTT. It encodes CASSEGWGQWEKLFF.

The rearrangement joins TRBV28 to TRBJ1-2; no definite D call. Per germline, CDR1 MDHEN and CDR2 SYDVKM. V was trimmed by 5 bases and J by 0 bases, leaving 13 bases between them. The CDR3 extends over 15 amino acids. CDR3 residues: CASSLSGVPNYGYTF. CDR3 bases: TGTGCCAGCAGTCTCTCAGGCGTACCTAACTATGGCTACACCTTC.

The V and J genes are TRBV28 and TRBJ2-7; the match to TRBD1 covers 7 bases. This CDR3 is 15 amino acids long. Germline trimming cut 6 bases from V and 0 bases from J; bases unmatched to any gene: 8. Germline-derived CDR1 and CDR2 are MDHEN and SYDVKM. The CDR3 is CASSPSTGFSYEQYF. CDR3 nucleotide sequence: TGTGCCAGCAGCCCATCGACAGGGTTCTCCTACGAGCAGTACTTC.

The rearrangement joins TRBV28 to TRBJ2-7; D gene ambiguous. This CDR3 contains 13 residues. V was pared by 3 bases and J by 3 bases, with 9 bases between. Germline V gives CDR1 MDHEN, CDR2 SYDVKM. The chain's CDR3 is CASSFGQDYEQYF. As DNA, the CDR3 is TGTGCCAGCAGTTTCGGCCAGGACTACGAGCAGTACTTC.

A few counts support this clone. The J gene is TRBJ2-5, the V gene TRBV19; possible D gene TRBD1, 5 bases. CDR1 and CDR2 from the germline V gene are LNHDA and SQIVND (reference sequence). Deletions cut 3 bases from V and 4 bases from J, with 9 bases between. The CDR3 consists of 13 residues. The CDR3 DNA reads TGTGCCAGTAGTATCGTTGGGGCAGAGACCCAGTACTTC. It specifies CASSIVGAETQYF.

This clone was observed a handful of times. The rearrangement joins TRBV6-5 to TRBJ1-3; D gene ambiguous. V lost 0 bases to trimming and J lost 0 bases, with 9 bases between them. This CDR3 is built from 16 residues. Germline CDR1 MNHEY, CDR2 SVGAGI. CDR3 in DNA: TGTGCCAGCAGTTACTCTAGCACAAACTCTGGAAACACCATATATTTT. Encoded protein: CASSYSSTNSGNTIYF.

The chain uses TRBV18 and TRBJ1-5; D not certain. V shed 3 bases and J shed 4 bases, with 7 bases lying between them. There are 13 residues in the CDR3. CDR1 is KGHSH and CDR2 is LQKENI in the germline V gene. The DNA for the CDR3 is TGTGCCAGCTCACCTTTGGAGAATCAGCCCCAGCATTTT. It yields the protein CASSPLENQPQHF.

This clone was seen a few times. The chain couples TRBV6-1 to TRBJ1-2, with a tentative D call TRBD1 (6 bases). CDR3 length equals 15 residues. Germline CDR1 and CDR2: MNHNS and SASEGT. The germline V and J ends were trimmed by 1 base and 7 bases, with 16 bases remaining between them. CDR3: CASSEEGRGGTGYTF. As DNA, the CDR3 is TGTGCCAGCAGTGAAGAGGGTAGGGGGGGCACTGGCTACACCTTC.

The chain carries TRBV19 and TRBJ2-2, with 9 bases matching TRBD2. CDR3 length: 15 residues. CDR1 is LNHDA, CDR2 SQIVND, per germline (reference sequence). After removal of 6 bases from V and 5 bases from J, the junction contained 7 bases not matched to a gene. The CDR3 spells CASSRLAEPTGELFF. The CDR3 DNA reads TGTGCCAGTAGCAGACTAGCGGAACCAACCGGGGAGCTGTTTTTT.

This clone is a singleton in its sample. J is TRBJ2-1 and V is TRBV6-4; the match to TRBD1 covers 11 bases. Germline V CDR1 and CDR2: MRHNA, SNTAGT. J was trimmed by 8 bases and V by 2 bases; bases with no gene match: 5. This CDR3 is 15 amino acids long. CDR3 amino acids: CASSDRRTGGYEQFF. Here the CDR3 DNA reads TGTGCCAGCAGTGACAGGAGGACAGGGGGCTATGAGCAGTTCTTC.

This clone was found once. The rearrangement links TRBV18 to TRBJ2-7, with D possibly TRBD2 on 5 matching bases. V lost 3 bases to trimming and J lost 5 bases, with 11 bases between them. Germline V gene lookup returns CDR1 KGHSH and CDR2 LQKENI. The CDR3 is made up of 13 amino acids. Written as DNA, the CDR3 is TGTGCCAGCTCACCGACGAGGGAAGACGAGCAGTACGTC. Its protein is CASSPTREDEQYV.

The chain employs TRBV6-5 and TRBJ1-1, with a tentative D call TRBD1 (6 bases). V gave up 6 bases and J gave up 1 base, with 12 bases separating them. The CDR3 is 14 residues long. Germline V gene sequence: CDR1 MNHEY, CDR2 SVGAGI. The CDR3 DNA follows: TGTGCCAGCAGGACTACAGGGCCGAACACTGAAGCTTTCTTT. Its translation: CASRTTGPNTEAFF.